These 11 T cell receptor beta chains originate from one sample sequenced in a study of T-cell reconstitution after alpha-beta-depleted transplantation in children. Preparing the TCRbeta library involved the use of unique molecular identifiers. A single record per CDR3 protein comes from TCRdb applying MiXCR to the PCR reads. The sample records a few hundred thousand distinct CDR3 sequences, over 20% being singletons. Sequencing used PBMCs, obtained before TCRalphabeta/CD19-depleted stem cell transplant. The receptor set was obtained from a boy under two years old with Wiskott-Aldrich syndrome, due to receive a stem cell transplant.

The gene calls are TRBV6-5 and TRBJ1-1; 7 bases are shared with TRBD1. Trimming cost V 0 bases and J 1 base; bases outside gene matches: 2. Germline assignment: CDR1 MNHEY and CDR2 SVGAGI. CDR3 length: 15 amino acids. The CDR3 loop reads CASSYSWTGNTEAFF. CDR3 DNA: TGTGCCAGCAGTTACTCGTGGACAGGGAACACTGAAGCTTTCTTT.

V is TRBV29-1 and J is TRBJ2-7; D perhaps matches TRBD1 (6 bases). The CDR3 is 11 residues long. Germline V gene data show CDR1 as SQVTM and CDR2 as ANQGSEA. Trimming removed 6 bases from V and 5 bases from J, with 11 bases in between. As DNA, the CDR3 is TGCAGCGTGACAGGATCCGACGAGCAGTACTTC. It codes for CSVTGSDEQYF.

This sequence joins TRBV3-1 and TRBJ2-7; 12 bases map to TRBD2. The V gene's germline CDR1 is LGHDT and CDR2 YNNKEL (reference sequence). The CDR3 extends over 16 amino acids. V gave up 1 base and J gave up 6 bases; unmatched junction bases: 7. The CDR3 loop is CASSQGLAGGRGEQYF. In nucleotides, the CDR3 is TGTGCCAGCAGCCAAGGGCTAGCGGGAGGGCGAGGCGAGCAGTACTTC.

The chain couples TRBV5-1 to TRBJ2-2; TRBD2 matches 10 bases. CDR1 SGHRS and CDR2 YFSETQ come from the germline V gene. CDR3 size: 16 residues. With V trimmed by 2 bases and J by 2 bases, 3 bases remained unmatched. In nucleotides, the CDR3 is TGCGCCAGCAGCTTTAGGACTAGCGGAAACACCGGGGAGCTGTTTTTT. Its translation is CASSFRTSGNTGELFF.

V usage is TRBV11-2 and J usage is TRBJ1-2, with D perhaps matching TRBD1 (6 bases). Germline values: CDR1 SGHAT, CDR2 FQNNGV. The CDR3 is 13 residues long. V shed 3 bases and J shed 4 bases, with 9 bases lying between them. CDR3 sequence reads: CASSLGRGYGYTF. CDR3 sequence (DNA): TGTGCCAGCAGCTTGGGCAGGGGCTATGGCTACACCTTC.

This clonotype has only a few counts. This rearrangement joins TRBV20-1 to TRBJ1-2, with D perhaps matching TRBD1 (6 bases). The germline V gene has CDR1 DFQATT and CDR2 SNEGSKA (reference sequence). V was clipped by 6 bases and J by 8 bases, with 19 bases between them. The CDR3 runs to 13 residues. CDR3 nucleotides: TGCAGTGCAACCTCAGGGGCGGGGTACGGCTACACCTTC. It is translated as CSATSGAGYGYTF.

V is TRBV21-1 and J is TRBJ1-2; TRBD1 is the table's D call, not checked against the DNA. TRBV21-1 is a pseudogene locus. This CDR3 has 18 amino acids. The CDR3 bases are TGTGCCAGCAGCAAAGGAAAGGGATACAGGGATTTTAACTATGGCTACACCTTC. It encodes CASSKGKGYRDFNYGYTF.

This clonotype was counted only a few times. The chain combines TRBV27 with TRBJ2-1; TRBD2 is a possible D gene (6 bases). This CDR3 has 15 amino acids. Germline CDR1 is MNHEY and CDR2 is SMNVEV (reference sequence). V was shortened by 6 bases and J by 9 bases, with 21 bases between the two germline ends. The CDR3 DNA reads TGTGCCAGCAGCTCTTCCGGGGGTACGATGGGTGAGCAGTTCTTC. Its translation: CASSSSGGTMGEQFF.

The J gene is TRBJ2-1, the V gene TRBV7-8; D is ambiguous. The germline V gene has CDR1 SGHVS and CDR2 FQNEAQ. Trimming shortened V by 5 bases and J by 0 bases, and 17 bases separated the two germline ends. The CDR3 has 17 amino acids. In DNA form, the CDR3 reads TGTGCCAGCAGCCCGGTCCGTAGTGGAAGCTCCTACAATGAGCAGTTCTTC. Residues: CASSPVRSGSSYNEQFF.

The chain uses TRBV19 and TRBJ1-5; tentative D call: TRBD1 (6 bases). CDR1 and CDR2 (germline): LNHDA, SQIVND (reference sequence). V was trimmed by 8 bases and J by 5 bases, leaving 22 bases between them. This CDR3 is built from 16 residues. CDR3 region: CASADRKTLIYQPQHF. The CDR3, as DNA: TGTGCCAGTGCAGACAGGAAAACTCTAATCTATCAGCCCCAGCATTTT.

DNA for the CDR3: TGCAGTGCTAGAGAGAGGTCGGCGGTTAGCAATCAGCCCCAGCATTTT. Encoded protein: CSARERSAVSNQPQHF. The genes are TRBV20-1 and TRBJ1-5; D ambiguous. The germline V and J ends were trimmed by 0 bases and 0 bases, with 12 bases remaining between them. The germline gives CDR1 DFQATT, CDR2 SNEGSKA (reference sequence). CDR3 length equals 16 residues.